The 30 T cell receptor beta chains listed next were all sequenced from one sample in a study of blood T cell repertoires in COVID-19. Using immunoSEQ multiplex PCR, the repertoire was profiled, and TCRdb retains in-frame clones only, with some absent. Counted here are 98,000 or so clones, roughly 90% occurring once; the ten biggest clones make up around 5.8%. Input material: peripheral blood. The receptors come from a human donor in a cohort sampled during active COVID-19.

This clone appeared once. V and J are TRBV9 and TRBJ2-1; 14 nucleotides match TRBD2. V lost 5 bases to trimming and J lost 1 base; unmatched junction nucleotides: 14. The CDR3 spans 20 residues. Germline-derived CDR1 and CDR2 are SGDLS and YYNGEE. CDR3 in DNA: TGTGCCAGCAGTCCGCGCGGGACTAGCGGGAGTGGGTGGTCCTACAATGAGCAGTTCTTC. Protein: CASSPRGTSGSGWSYNEQFF.

The chain uses TRBV4-1 and TRBJ2-7, with a weak D call TRBD2 (6 bases). This CDR3 spans 15 amino acids. V was clipped by 3 bases and J by 5 bases, with 17 bases between them. Germline CDR1 and CDR2: MGHRA and YSYEKL. CDR3 DNA: TGCGCCAGCAGCCAGCTATACGGGAGCCAGAACGAGCAGTACTTC. Its translation: CASSQLYGSQNEQYF.

The J gene is TRBJ1-4, the V gene TRBV30, with TRBD1 matching 7 bases. Trimming cost V 3 bases and J 8 bases; bases outside gene matches: 15. Germline V lookup: CDR1 GTSNPN, CDR2 SVGIG (reference sequence). The CDR3 consists of 16 residues. The CDR3: CAWSATAGQPVEKLFF. As DNA, the CDR3 is TGTGCCTGGAGCGCCACGGCGGGACAGCCGGTAGAAAAACTGTTTTTT.

This clone was detected once. The gene calls are TRBV19 and TRBJ1-2; 10 nucleotides agree with TRBD1. Germline assignment: CDR1 LNHDA and CDR2 SQIVND (reference sequence). CDR3 length: 15 residues. The V and J ends lost 6 bases and 13 bases, in that order; junction bases with no gene match: 17. CDR3 loop: CASRAEGGTGVGVTF. As DNA, the CDR3 is TGTGCCAGTAGAGCGGAAGGGGGGACAGGGGTTGGAGTCACCTTC.

The chain links TRBV6-5 to TRBJ2-7; D might be TRBD1 (6 bases). Looked up from germline, CDR1 is MNHEY and CDR2 is SVGAGI. The CDR3 has 15 residues. The V gene lost 0 bases and the J gene lost 2 bases, with 11 bases spanning the gap. The CDR3 DNA reads as TGTGCCAGCAGTTACTCAATTGAGGGGGCCTACGAGCAGTACTTC. Encoded protein: CASSYSIEGAYEQYF.

This rearrangement joins TRBV11-2 to TRBJ1-4; perhaps TRBD1 as D (5 bases). This CDR3 spans 14 amino acids. V was pared by 5 bases and J by 7 bases, with 14 bases between. Looked up from germline, CDR1 is SGHAT and CDR2 is FQNNGV. Written as DNA, the CDR3 is TGTGCCAGCAGCCCTTCAGGGCGTTTTGAAAAACTGTTTTTT. The encoded protein is CASSPSGRFEKLFF. The full variable domain, with the rest looked up from reference TRBV11-2 and TRBJ1-4, is EAGVAQSPRYKIIEKRQSVAFWCNPISGHATLYWYQQILGQGPKLLIQFQNNGVVDDSQLPKDRFSAERLKGVDSTLKIQPAKLEDSAVYLCASSPSGRFEKLFFGSGTQLSVL.

The chain has TRBV10-3 and TRBJ1-5; TRBD1 matches at 8 bases. With V trimmed by 2 bases and J by 6 bases, 9 bases remained unmatched. CDR3 length equals 16 residues. The germline V gene has CDR1 ENHRY and CDR2 SYGVKD. The chain's CDR3 is CAISEQAGGLFQPQHF. The CDR3 DNA follows: TGTGCCATCAGTGAGCAGGCAGGGGGCCTTTTTCAGCCCCAGCATTTT.

The chain recombines TRBV7-9 with TRBJ1-2, with TRBD1 matching 9 bases. J was trimmed by 3 bases and V by 4 bases; bases with no gene match: 9. Germline V gene lookup returns CDR1 SEHNR and CDR2 FQNEAQ (reference sequence). The CDR3 loop spans 16 amino acids. DNA of the CDR3: TGTGCCAGCAGCTCCTTCGTGGGACAGGGCGACTATGGCTACACCTTC. This gives the protein CASSSFVGQGDYGYTF.

V and J are TRBV2 and TRBJ1-4; D uncertain. V was shortened by 7 bases and J by 8 bases, with 17 bases between the two germline ends. Germline CDR1 is SNHLY and CDR2 is FYNNEI. The length of the CDR3 is 14 residues. CDR3 bases: TGTGCCAGCACCGAGGGCGGCGAGGAGGAAAAACTGTTTTTT. It codes for CASTEGGEEEKLFF. Full variable domain (remainder filled in from reference TRBV2 and TRBJ1-4): EPEVTQTPSHQVTQMGQEVILRCVPISNHLYFYWYRQILGQKVEFLVSFYNNEISEKSEIFDDQFSVERPDGSNFTLKIRSTKLEDSAMYFCASTEGGEEEKLFFGSGTQLSVL.

This chain joins TRBV6-5 and TRBJ2-7; 9 nucleotides match TRBD1. From germline, CDR1 is MNHEY and CDR2 SVGAGI. With 2 bases clipped from V and 4 bases from J, the junction kept 6 bases outside the gene matches. The CDR3 contains 15 residues. The CDR3 loop reads CASSYGTGGLYEQYF. CDR3 DNA: TGTGCCAGCAGTTACGGTACAGGGGGCTTGTACGAGCAGTACTTC.

The chain joins TRBV27 to TRBJ1-2; unclear D gene. CDR3 length: 13 residues. The germline gives CDR1 MNHEY, CDR2 SMNVEV (reference sequence). V lost 3 bases, J lost 7 bases, and 12 bases lay in between. The DNA for the CDR3 is TGTGCCAGCAGTTTGGGATTCGGGGTTGGCTACACCTTC. It is translated as CASSLGFGVGYTF.

The chain carries TRBV29-1 and TRBJ1-1; D unresolved. This CDR3 is 12 amino acids long. The V and J ends lost 5 bases and 0 bases respectively, with 7 bases between them. Germline V gene sequence: CDR1 SQVTM, CDR2 ANQGSEA. The CDR3: CSVSIMNTEAFF. CDR3 DNA sequence: TGCAGCGTTTCTATCATGAACACTGAAGCTTTCTTT.

The J gene is TRBJ2-3, the V gene TRBV7-6; 12 bases are shared with TRBD2. V lost 0 bases to trimming and J lost 6 bases; unmatched junction nucleotides: 7. The CDR3 spans 17 residues. Germline V lookup: CDR1 SGHVS, CDR2 FNYEAQ. The CDR3 spells CASSLATSGGILDTQYF. CDR3 bases: TGTGCCAGCAGCTTAGCGACTAGCGGGGGCATTCTCGATACGCAGTATTTT. The complete variable domain, with remaining parts taken from reference TRBV7-6 and TRBJ2-3, reads GAGVSQSPRYKVTKRGQDVALRCDPISGHVSLYWYRQALGQGPEFLTYFNYEAQQDKSGLPNDRFSAERPEGSISTLTIQRTEQRDSAMYRCASSLATSGGILDTQYFGPGTRLTVL.

The rearrangement joins TRBV6-2 or TRBV6-3 to TRBJ2-7; D ambiguous. Trimming took 0 bases from V and 3 from J, leaving 12 bases between them. The CDR3 has 15 amino acids. The V gene's germline CDR1 is MNHEY and CDR2 SVGEGT. The CDR3 DNA sequence: TGTGCCAGCAGTTACTCCCCAGACCGAGGCTACGAGCAGTACTTC. Translating gives CASSYSPDRGYEQYF.

The chain uses TRBV4-1 and TRBJ2-5; D is perhaps TRBD2 (5 bases). The germline V gene encodes CDR1 MGHRA and CDR2 YSYEKL. The V and J ends lost 2 bases and 2 bases respectively, with 9 bases between them. There are 14 residues in the CDR3. The CDR3 DNA follows: TGCGCCAGCAGCCAATCCGGGAAACAAGAGACCCAGTACTTC. Amino acid sequence: CASSQSGKQETQYF.

The V and J genes are TRBV6-5 and TRBJ2-1, with TRBD2 matching over 9 bases. The CDR3 loop spans 15 amino acids. Losses at the gene ends were 6 bases for V and 10 bases for J; bases not matched to a gene: 13. CDR1 is MNHEY and CDR2 is SVGAGI in the germline V gene. The CDR3 reads CASRLRGREGREQFF. The DNA for the CDR3 is TGTGCCAGCAGACTTCGCGGGAGGGAGGGACGGGAGCAGTTCTTC.

This rearrangement joins TRBV27 to TRBJ2-1, with 7 bases aligning to TRBD2. Germline values: CDR1 MNHEY, CDR2 SMNVEV (reference sequence). V shed 3 bases, J shed 3 bases, and the junction held 14 bases outside the gene matches. The length of the CDR3 is 18 residues. The DNA for the CDR3 is TGTGCCAGCAGTTTCGCTGGGCCCTGGCTAGCGGACTACAATGAGCAGTTCTTC. It specifies CASSFAGPWLADYNEQFF.

The chain is built from TRBV27 and TRBJ1-1; 9 nucleotides line up with TRBD1. J lost 1 base, V lost 5 bases, and 5 bases had no gene match. The CDR3 extends over 15 amino acids. The germline gives CDR1 MNHEY, CDR2 SMNVEV (reference sequence). This CDR3 reads CASSPWDRANTEAFF. The CDR3 region has the DNA TGTGCCAGCAGTCCCTGGGACAGGGCGAACACTGAAGCTTTCTTT.

The rearrangement joins TRBV2 to TRBJ1-5; 8 nucleotides agree with TRBD1. In germline, CDR1 is SNHLY, CDR2 FYNNEI. This CDR3 is 17 amino acids long. The trim removed 8 bases at V and 4 bases at J, leaving 16 bases unmatched. CDR3 protein: CASLEQPGTGGNQPQHF. The CDR3 nucleotides read TGTGCCAGCCTTGAACAGCCCGGGACAGGAGGAAATCAGCCCCAGCATTTT.

V gene TRBV5-1 combines with J gene TRBJ2-7; 9 bases line up with TRBD1. The germline CDR1 and CDR2 sequences are SGHRS and YFSETQ. The CDR3 contains 14 residues. The V gene end was trimmed by 4 bases and the J gene end by 2 bases; junction bases not matched to a gene: 4. CDR3 region: CASSRTGEAYEQYF. The CDR3 bases are TGCGCCAGCAGCAGGACAGGGGAAGCCTACGAGCAGTACTTC.

This clone appeared a few times. The genes are TRBV29-1 and TRBJ1-1; D remains ambiguous. Trimming took 3 bases from V and 0 from J, leaving 14 bases between them. Looked up from germline, CDR1 is SQVTM and CDR2 is ANQGSEA. This CDR3 spans 15 amino acids. The CDR3 is CSVDGKGGVNTEAFF. CDR3 bases: TGCAGCGTTGATGGGAAGGGCGGGGTGAACACTGAAGCTTTCTTT.

The chain joins TRBV7-2 to TRBJ1-5; D unclear. The CDR3 contains 13 residues. V was shortened by 2 bases and J by 4 bases, with 6 bases between the two germline ends. The germline V gene has CDR1 SGHTA and CDR2 FQGNSA. The CDR3 region has the DNA TGTGCCAGCAGCTTATTTTCGAATCAGCCCCAGCATTTT. Its translation is CASSLFSNQPQHF.

This sequence joins TRBV9 and TRBJ2-3; 11 nucleotides match TRBD2. J was trimmed by 7 bases and V by 5 bases; bases with no gene match: 9. The CDR3 totals 15 residues. Germline CDR1 and CDR2: SGDLS and YYNGEE. The CDR3 sequence: CASSAVAGGPNTQYF. The CDR3, as DNA: TGTGCCAGCAGTGCCGTAGCGGGAGGGCCAAATACGCAGTATTTT.

The rearrangement uses TRBV6-5 and TRBJ2-3; 7 bases are a match to TRBD2. The ends lost 2 bases at V and 5 bases at J; junction bases unmatched: 4. From germline, CDR1 is MNHEY and CDR2 SVGAGI. The CDR3 runs to 14 residues. In DNA form, the CDR3 reads TGTGCCAGCAGTTACGGGGGGGGAGTAGATACGCAGTATTTT. This sequence encodes CASSYGGGVDTQYF.

As DNA, the CDR3 is TGTGCCAGCAGGGGGGACAGCAACACTGAAGCTTTCTTT. Its protein is CASRGDSNTEAFF. The chain has TRBV5-6 and TRBJ1-1, with 7 bases identical to TRBD1. The germline V gene encodes CDR1 SGHDT and CDR2 YYEEEE. The CDR3 has 13 amino acids. V lost 5 bases, J lost 2 bases, and 3 bases stayed unmatched. Full variable domain (outside the CDR3, taken from reference TRBV5-6 and TRBJ1-1): DAGVTQSPTHLIKTRGQQVTLRCSPKSGHDTVSWYQQALGQGPQFIFQYYEEEERQRGNFPDRFSGHQFPNYSSELNVNALLLGDSALYLCASRGDSNTEAFFGQGTRLTVV.

V and J are TRBV4-2 and TRBJ1-4; D perhaps matches TRBD1 (6 bases). The CDR3 has 16 amino acids. V was trimmed by 0 bases and J by 4 bases, leaving 12 bases between them. Germline V gives CDR1 LGHNA, CDR2 YNFKEQ. The CDR3 DNA reads as TGTGCCAGCAGCCAAGAAGGTCACAGGGATAATGAAAAACTGTTTTTT. Its translation is CASSQEGHRDNEKLFF.

The J gene is TRBJ2-2, the V gene TRBV5-1; 9 bases fit TRBD1. The CDR3 contains 15 residues. V was pared by 3 bases and J by 5 bases, with 5 bases of the junction left unmatched. The germline CDR1 and CDR2 sequences are SGHRS and YFSETQ. This chain's CDR3 is CASSWGDRATGELFF. Here the CDR3 DNA reads TGCGCCAGCAGCTGGGGGGACAGGGCTACCGGGGAGCTGTTTTTT.

The chain carries TRBV10-2 and TRBJ2-1; tentative D call: TRBD2 (6 bases). The germline V and J ends were trimmed by 4 bases and 4 bases, with 20 bases remaining between them. There are 17 residues in the CDR3. Germline CDR1 and CDR2: WSHSY and SAAADI. The CDR3 is CASSASLAGGVYNEQFF. For the CDR3, the DNA is TGCGCCAGCAGTGCTTCTCTTGCAGGCGGGGTTTACAATGAGCAGTTCTTC.

This clone occurred once. V gene TRBV18 combines with J gene TRBJ1-1; D might be TRBD1 (5 bases). The germline V gene has CDR1 KGHSH and CDR2 LQKENI. The CDR3 is 14 amino acids. The V end was cut by 5 bases, the J end by 4 bases, with 14 bases between. The CDR3 nucleotides are TGTGCCAGCTCATCGACAGACTTCCCCACTGAAGCTTTCTTT. It translates to CASSSTDFPTEAFF.

The gene calls are TRBV13 and TRBJ2-5; D might be TRBD1 (7 bases). CDR3 size: 14 residues. Germline CDR1 is PRHDT and CDR2 is FYEKMQ (reference sequence). Trimming left V 1 base short and J 4 bases short, with 10 bases between. CDR3 sequence: CASSLAGGRETQYF. CDR3 DNA: TGTGCCAGCAGCTTAGCAGGGGGGAGAGAGACCCAGTACTTC.